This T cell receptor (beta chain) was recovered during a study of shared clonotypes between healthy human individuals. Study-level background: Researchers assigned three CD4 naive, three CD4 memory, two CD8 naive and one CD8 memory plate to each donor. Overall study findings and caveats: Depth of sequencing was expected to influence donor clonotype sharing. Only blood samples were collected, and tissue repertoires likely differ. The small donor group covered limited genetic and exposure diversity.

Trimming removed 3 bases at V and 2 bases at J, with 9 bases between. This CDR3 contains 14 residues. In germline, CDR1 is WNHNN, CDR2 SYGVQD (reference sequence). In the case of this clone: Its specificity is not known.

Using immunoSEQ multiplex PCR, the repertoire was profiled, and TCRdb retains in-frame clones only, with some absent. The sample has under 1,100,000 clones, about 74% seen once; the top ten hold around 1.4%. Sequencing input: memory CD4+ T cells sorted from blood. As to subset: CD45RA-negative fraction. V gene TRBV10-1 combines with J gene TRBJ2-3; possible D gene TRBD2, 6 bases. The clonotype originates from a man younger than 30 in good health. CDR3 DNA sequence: TGCGCCAGCAGTGATTCGGGAGACACAGATACGCAGTATTTT. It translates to CASSDSGDTDTQYF.